This T cell receptor (beta chain) came from a study of shared clonotypes between healthy human individuals. Study context: Researchers assigned three CD4 naive, three CD4 memory, two CD8 naive and one CD8 memory plate to each donor.

TCRdb's copy holds only in-frame clones and misses some; the assay was immunoSEQ multiplex PCR. The data contain around 2,000,000 clones, approximately 95% of them seen just once; the ten biggest clones take up about 1.1%. The CDR3 totals 13 residues. CDR1 is GTSNPN and CDR2 is SVGIG in the germline V gene (reference sequence). V lost 7 bases to trimming and J lost 0 bases; unmatched junction nucleotides: 3. Terminally differentiated effector memory CD45RA+ cells were excluded from the naive CD8 cells, which were CD45RO-negative and positively selected for CCR7. The V gene is TRBV30, the J gene TRBJ1-3, with 7 bases matching TRBD1. Source material: naive CD8+ T cells sorted from blood. The sequence was obtained from a man between 18 and 29 years old in good health. The CDR3 reads CAYDRDSGNTIYF. The CDR3 DNA reads TGTGCCTACGACAGGGACTCTGGAAACACCATATATTTT.